The 16 T cell receptor beta chains in this list originate from one sample, sequenced in a study of blood T cell repertoires in COVID-19. Some clones are missing from TCRdb's copy, which holds only in-frame ones; the method was immunoSEQ multiplex PCR. The sample shows approximately 70,000 clones, 90% of them seen only once. The sequenced sample was peripheral blood. These receptors were collected from a woman between 18 and 29 years old with acute or convalescent COVID-19.

The chain joins TRBV6-4 to TRBJ2-3; 8 bases are a match to TRBD2. Germline V gene sequence: CDR1 MRHNA, CDR2 SNTAGT. CDR3 length equals 15 residues. V shed 6 bases, J shed 5 bases, and the junction held 10 bases outside the gene matches. Here the CDR3 DNA reads TGTGCCAGCAGCCCACGGGGGGGGTCGGGAGATACGCAGTATTTT. The encoded protein is CASSPRGGSGDTQYF.

The V gene is TRBV6-5, the J gene TRBJ1-5; TRBD1 agrees at 10 bases. The CDR3 covers 13 residues. In germline, CDR1 is MNHEY, CDR2 SVGAGI. With 6 bases clipped from V and 7 bases from J, the junction kept 3 bases outside the gene matches. The DNA of the CDR3 is TGTGCCAGCAGAAGGACAGGGGGGCAGCCCCAGCATTTT. Translating it yields CASRRTGGQPQHF.

The J gene is TRBJ2-7, the V gene TRBV28; 7 bases are a match to TRBD2. The CDR3 is 15 residues long. The trim removed 6 bases at V and 6 bases at J, leaving 14 bases unmatched. Germline loops: CDR1 MDHEN, CDR2 SYDVKM. The CDR3 coding sequence is TGTGCCAGCAGGCTCAGGGAGGGGAGCGGACTCGAGCAGTACTTC. It encodes CASRLREGSGLEQYF.

This CDR3 is CASSDTKRASSSYEQYF. CDR3 DNA: TGTGCCAGCAGCGATACTAAACGAGCGTCGAGCTCCTACGAGCAGTACTTC. The J gene is TRBJ2-7, the V gene TRBV7-2; no clear D. Germline values: CDR1 SGHTA, CDR2 FQGNSA. V lost 5 bases to trimming and J lost 0 bases, with 20 bases between them. The CDR3 is 17 amino acids.

The rearrangement joins TRBV30 to TRBJ1-5; weak D call: TRBD1 (6 bases). Germline CDR1 is GTSNPN and CDR2 is SVGIG (reference sequence). V was trimmed by 3 bases and J by 8 bases, leaving 14 bases between them. This CDR3 spans 13 amino acids. DNA for the CDR3: TGTGCCTGGAGCCGGGACACAGCGGAGCCCCAGCATTTT. Its protein is CAWSRDTAEPQHF.

The chain employs TRBV5-3 and TRBJ1-6; D possibly corresponds to TRBD1 (5 bases). TRBV5-3 is given ORF status, its function remaining uncertain. The CDR3 covers 15 residues. V shed 9 bases and J shed 5 bases, with 18 bases lying between them. Here the CDR3 DNA reads TGTGCCACTTCACTCCGTGGCAGGGATAATTCACCCCTCCACTTT. Its protein product is CATSLRGRDNSPLHF.

CDR3 bases: TGTGCCAGCTCCCCCACCGTTCGGAGCGGGGGGGCCCAGGAGCAGTTCTTC. This codes for CASSPTVRSGGAQEQFF. The chain is built from TRBV18 and TRBJ2-1; 10 bases match TRBD2. The CDR3 contains 17 residues. Germline CDR1 reads KGHSH; CDR2 reads LQKENI. The trim removed 6 bases at V and 10 bases at J, leaving 18 bases unmatched.

This clone was seen only once. The chain is built from TRBV5-4 and TRBJ1-1; tentative D call: TRBD1 (5 bases). This CDR3 has 14 residues. CDR1 and CDR2 (germline): SGHNT, YYREEE (reference sequence). V lost 4 bases, J lost 3 bases, and 13 bases lay in between. The CDR3 sequence is CASSPGGLDTEAFF. The CDR3 bases are TGTGCCAGCAGCCCGGGGGGGTTAGACACTGAAGCTTTCTTT.

The chain uses TRBV5-6 and TRBJ2-7, with TRBD2 matching over 15 bases. In germline, CDR1 is SGHDT, CDR2 YYEEEE. The junction had 2 bases not matched to a gene; V was cut back by 4 bases and J by 3 bases. The CDR3 extends over 15 amino acids. The CDR3 region has the DNA TGTGCCAGCAGCCTGGGACTAGCGGGGGGCTACGAGCAGTACTTC. Its translation: CASSLGLAGGYEQYF.

This clone has a single count. This rearrangement joins TRBV7-2 to TRBJ2-5; 7 bases line up with TRBD2. CDR3 length: 12 residues. In germline, CDR1 is SGHTA, CDR2 FQGNSA. V was clipped by 5 bases and J by 7 bases; unmatched bases: 4. The CDR3 DNA follows: TGTGCCAGCAGCCTAGAGCGGGGGACCCAGTACTTC. The encoded protein is CASSLERGTQYF.

The chain is built from TRBV7-8 and TRBJ2-6; D ambiguous. The V end was cut by 1 base, the J end by 0 bases, with 13 bases between. Germline lookup yields CDR1 SGHVS and CDR2 FQNEAQ. The CDR3 covers 18 residues. CDR3 protein: CASSLVGQDYSGANVLTF. DNA for the CDR3: TGTGCCAGCAGCTTAGTGGGTCAGGATTACTCTGGGGCCAACGTCCTGACTTTC.

V and J are TRBV15 and TRBJ2-2; the match to TRBD2 covers 8 bases. Germline-derived CDR1 and CDR2 are LNHNV and YYDKDF (reference sequence). V gave up 1 base and J gave up 0 bases; unmatched junction bases: 16. This CDR3 contains 21 residues. CDR3 amino acids: CATSRAPNSVVAGPNTGELFF. In DNA, the CDR3 is TGTGCCACCAGCAGAGCCCCCAACTCAGTGGTAGCGGGACCGAACACCGGGGAGCTGTTTTTT.

The V call is TRBV19, the J call TRBJ1-5; 7 bases map to TRBD1. V shed 1 base, J shed 1 base, and the junction held 4 bases outside the gene matches. The CDR3 is 16 residues long. The germline V gene encodes CDR1 LNHDA and CDR2 SQIVND (reference sequence). Written as DNA, the CDR3 is TGTGCCAGTAGTATAGGGGACAGCTTCAGCAATCAGCCCCAGCATTTT. Encoded protein: CASSIGDSFSNQPQHF.

This rearrangement joins TRBV5-1 to TRBJ2-7; 12 bases fit TRBD1. Germline CDR1 is SGHRS and CDR2 is YFSETQ. The length of the CDR3 is 17 residues. V shed 0 bases and J 5 bases; nucleotides not matched to a gene: 9. The CDR3 loop is CASSLEVSGQGADEQYF. The CDR3, as DNA: TGCGCCAGCAGCTTGGAGGTTTCGGGACAGGGGGCCGACGAGCAGTACTTC. The full variable domain, rest sourced from reference TRBV5-1 and TRBJ2-7, is KAGVTQTPRYLIKTRGQQVTLSCSPISGHRSVSWYQQTPGQGLQFLFEYFSETQRNKGNFPGRFSGRQFSNSRSEMNVSTLELGDSALYLCASSLEVSGQGADEQYFGPGTRLTVT.

The chain recombines TRBV9 with TRBJ2-2; 10 bases are shared with TRBD2. Germline values: CDR1 SGDLS, CDR2 YYNGEE. This CDR3 has 16 residues. The J segment lost 4 bases and the V segment lost 2 bases, leaving 5 bases of the junction unmatched. DNA of the CDR3: TGTGCCAGCAGCGTCAGCGGGAGGGCCACCACCGGGGAGCTGTTTTTT. It yields the protein CASSVSGRATTGELFF. Supplemented by reference TRBV9 and TRBJ2-2, the full variable domain reads DSGVTQTPKHLITATGQRVTLRCSPRSGDLSVYWYQQSLDQGLQFLIQYYNGEERAKGNILERFSAQQFPDLHSELNLSSLELGDSALYFCASSVSGRATTGELFFGEGSRLTVL.

The chain carries TRBV18 and TRBJ1-1; 7 nucleotides agree with TRBD1. This CDR3 has 16 amino acids. After removal of 5 bases from V and 1 base from J, the junction contained 10 bases not matched to a gene. Germline values: CDR1 KGHSH, CDR2 LQKENI. The CDR3 bases are TGTGCCAGCTCAAAAGGGACAGTCACGCAGAACACTGAAGCTTTCTTT. It specifies CASSKGTVTQNTEAFF.